Listed here are 6 T cell receptor beta chains from one sample, sequenced in a study of CD8 T cells in ankylosing spondylitis. TCRdb itself ran the 5' RACE reads through MiXCR, one entry per CDR3 protein. There are some 200,000 distinct CDR3 sequences in the sample; over 15% occur only once, and roughly 4% lies in the top ten. Sequenced input: blood, either unsorted or a sorted T cell fraction (not recorded which). These TCRs come from a male donor between 5 and 35 years old with ankylosing spondylitis or in good health (not recorded which).

This clonotype has ten or more counts. The V call is TRBV20-1, the J call TRBJ2-3, with TRBD2 as a possible D gene (5 bases). This CDR3 is 14 amino acids long. V lost 2 bases and J 0 bases, leaving 9 bases between the germline ends. In germline, CDR1 is DFQATT, CDR2 SNEGSKA (reference sequence). The CDR3 spells CSARYWTSTDTQYF. DNA for the CDR3: TGCAGTGCTAGATATTGGACTAGCACAGATACGCAGTATTTT.

The sample holds many counts of this clonotype. The rearrangement uses TRBV28 and TRBJ1-5, with 9 bases lining up with TRBD1. The CDR3 has 15 amino acids. Per germline, CDR1 MDHEN and CDR2 SYDVKM. V shed 5 bases, J shed 9 bases, and the junction held 11 bases outside the gene matches. CDR3 sequence reads: CASSTPGQGGRPQHF. The DNA for the CDR3 is TGTGCCAGCAGTACCCCGGGACAGGGTGGTAGGCCCCAGCATTTT.

This clonotype turned up a few times. The rearrangement uses TRBV20-1 and TRBJ2-7; TRBD1 matches at 9 bases. V was clipped by 5 bases and J by 0 bases; unmatched bases: 5. The V gene's germline CDR1 is DFQATT and CDR2 SNEGSKA (reference sequence). CDR3 length equals 14 residues. Written as DNA, the CDR3 is TGCAGTGCTTGGGACAGGGTAAGCTCCTACGAGCAGTACTTC. Its protein product is CSAWDRVSSYEQYF.

This clonotype was detected many times. The J gene is TRBJ2-3, the V gene TRBV5-6; D is uncertain. The germline gives CDR1 SGHDT, CDR2 YYEEEE. CDR3 length equals 13 residues. V was shortened by 4 bases and J by 6 bases, with 12 bases between the two germline ends. The chain's CDR3 is CASSRAFTDTQYF. The CDR3 nucleotides are TGTGCCAGCAGCCGTGCATTTACCGATACGCAGTATTTT.

This clonotype was seen repeatedly, ten times or more. V and J are TRBV6-1 and TRBJ1-5; D call uncertain. V gave up 4 bases and J gave up 2 bases, with 12 bases separating them. CDR1 is MNHNS, CDR2 SASEGT, per germline. This CDR3 has 15 residues. CDR3 protein: CASSVHGEGNQPQHF. CDR3 in DNA: TGTGCCAGCAGTGTACACGGAGAGGGCAATCAGCCCCAGCATTTT.

This clonotype occurred many times. The rearrangement uses TRBV29-1 and TRBJ2-7; TRBD2 might be the D (7 bases). Trimming took 4 bases from V and 3 from J, leaving 16 bases between them. CDR1 SQVTM and CDR2 ANQGSEA come from the germline V gene. The CDR3 loop spans 14 amino acids. CDR3 in amino acids: CSVGYRGANYEQYF. The CDR3 DNA follows: TGCAGCGTTGGATATCGGGGGGCTAACTACGAGCAGTACTTC.